This TCR beta chain was documented in a study of radiotherapy plus CTLA-4 blockade in lung cancer. The overall study: Disease control was achieved by about 29% of patients, and objective responses by 18%.

Study-level results: Radiotherapy plus ipilimumab was followed by expansion in blood of tumor-derived TCR clones. Dynamics of early blood T cell clones, together with interferon-beta, were reportedly the best predictors of response.

Clones were read by immunoSEQ multiplex PCR, and TCRdb kept only the in-frame ones, dropping some. The sample shows some 87,000 clones, approximately 82% of them seen only once. Germline CDR1 and CDR2: SGHRS and YFSETQ. This CDR3 is 12 amino acids long. V shed 4 bases and J shed 5 bases, with 9 bases lying between them. A remark on this clone: No antigen is known for it. Other DNA variants within this sample encode the same CDR3.

Those patients who had chemo-refractory metastatic non-small-cell lung cancer were given focal radiation along with CTLA-4 blockade through ipilimumab. Sequenced material: peripheral blood, taken from a patient treated with radiotherapy plus ipilimumab. This sequence was found in a human donor with non-small cell lung cancer that progressed on radiotherapy plus ipilimumab. The chain recombines TRBV5-1 with TRBJ2-5; D remains ambiguous. CDR3 loop: CASSLDPETQYF. The DNA for the CDR3 is TGCGCCAGCAGCCTCGACCCGGAGACCCAGTACTTC.